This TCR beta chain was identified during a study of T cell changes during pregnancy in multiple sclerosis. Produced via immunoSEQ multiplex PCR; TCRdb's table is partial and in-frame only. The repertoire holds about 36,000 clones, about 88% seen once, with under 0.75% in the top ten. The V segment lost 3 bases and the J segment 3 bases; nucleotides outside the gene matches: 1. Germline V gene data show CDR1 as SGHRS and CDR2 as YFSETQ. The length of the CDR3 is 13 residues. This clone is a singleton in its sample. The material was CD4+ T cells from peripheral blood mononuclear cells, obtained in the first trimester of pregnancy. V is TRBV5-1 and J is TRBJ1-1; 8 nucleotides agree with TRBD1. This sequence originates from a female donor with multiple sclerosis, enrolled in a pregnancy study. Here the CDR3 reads CASSWGQDTEAFF. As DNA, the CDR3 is TGCGCCAGCAGCTGGGGACAGGACACTGAAGCTTTCTTT.